The following is a T cell receptor beta chain sequence with its context. The target of this receptor is not known. No qualities accompany the bases; no much larger clone lies one base away. CDR1 SGDLS and CDR2 YYNGEE were looked up in the germline V gene. Counted from cysteine to phenylalanine, this CDR3 has 15 amino acids. CDR3 DNA only is kept here, 45 bases in frame from base 1. The V end gives up 4 bases and the J end 3 bases, leaving 9 bases in the junction not matched to a gene. The immunoSEQ Assay, a bias-controlled multiplex PCR, was used to amplify TCRbeta CDR3 regions from genomic DNA. Per the authors' processing: The number of nucleated cells in each sample was estimated from the amplification of reference gene primers within the assay. To quantify the absolute abundance of each unique TCRbeta CDR3 rearrangement, sequence reads were collapsed and filtered. For each sample, productive Simpson clonality was calculated by taking the square root of Simpson's diversity index across productive rearrangements. The source is immuneACCESS, and TCRdb retained only in-frame sequences with V and J called. Part of the clones is not carried over; for the studies checked, unresolved V genes explain less than half of this, and the remainder is unexplained. V and J calls and clone size follow that table, whereas D and trimming were derived from the DNA. The sample data list about 95,000 clones, and approximately 89% of these were observed just once. About 15% of the sample is held by the ten biggest clonotypes.

This record belongs to a study of blood T cell repertoires in COVID-19 (TCRdb year 2020). Study-wide context: The collaborator samples originated in the United States, Italy and Spain and spanned the acute and convalescent phases of COVID-19. The prospective study material was composed of cDNA or gDNA derived from T cells, B-cell-depleted T cells, or PBMCs. The dataset comprised deeply sampled blood TCRbeta repertoires from subjects exposed to, actively infected with, or recovered from COVID-19. The repertoires were released in a freely available public database meant as a resource for research on the immune response to SARS-CoV-2. Samples came from the ongoing ImmuneRACE study (first 160 participants) plus 1,254 subjects from 6 global collaborators. A de-identified subject ID, COVID-19 status, age in years and sex were almost always included in the sample metadata. Where HLA class I and class II types were available, the types were taken from metadata supplied by the sample provider, not from assay-based typing. What the research found in general, with its limitations: The quantity of clinical and demographic metadata differed by source and by participant and was supplied without curation.

The collaborating institutions used their own protocols to collect whole blood in K2EDTA tubes. For TCRbeta analysis, collaborators shipped samples in one of three forms: frozen whole blood, isolated PBMCs, or DNA extracted from either of those sample types. This TCR derives from a human donor in a cohort sampled during active COVID-19. The chain uses TRBV9 and TRBJ2-5, with 7 bases in between that match TRBD2. Sequencing was carried out using peripheral blood. The CDR3 amino acid sequence is: CASSPLGGREETQYF. The DNA reads TGTGCCAGCAGCCCGCTCGGCGGGAGAGAAGAGACCCAGTACTTC.